This paragraph reports one T cell receptor (beta chain). Its antigen has not been determined. No base quality values were provided; no much bigger clone lies one nucleotide off. V is shortened by 4 bases, J by 0 bases, and the region joining them spans 9 bases. CDR3 length: 14 amino acids, cysteine to phenylalanine. Left in the record is the CDR3 DNA by itself, 42 bases read in frame from the first base. From a lookup of the germline V gene (reference sequence), CDR1 and CDR2 are LNHDA and SQIVND. The method behind the library was the immunoSEQ multiplex PCR assay. Not all clones reach the TCRdb copy of this immuneACCESS table, which keeps in-frame sequences only. Checked studies attribute under half of the gap to unresolved V genes and leave the rest unexplained. The sample table lists around 250,000 clones, over 75% of them with a count of one. 13% of the sample goes to the ten largest clones. The source of the sample is a study of control samples from healthy donors and cancer patients (TCRdb year 2020).

The V and J segments used are TRBV19 and TRBJ1-2; no D gene can be assigned with confidence. The sequenced material came from PBMCs. This sequence originates from an older woman with lung cancer. The DNA sequence is TGTGCCAGTAGTAATTGGGGATCTAACTATGGCTACACCTTC. This translates into CASSNWGSNYGYTF.